These 4 T cell receptor beta chains share one sample of origin, sequenced in a study of blood T cell repertoires in COVID-19. Here immunoSEQ multiplex PCR was the method, and the copy in TCRdb shows in-frame clones only, minus some. Of 200,000 to 250,000 clones in the sample, approximately 86% were seen once. Sequencing used peripheral blood. These receptor sequences come from a woman of 80 years or more with acute or convalescent COVID-19.

V gene TRBV6-6 combines with J gene TRBJ1-2; 8 nucleotides align to TRBD1. There are 16 residues in the CDR3. Trimming removed 2 bases from V and 7 bases from J; junction bases left unmatched: 12. Per germline, CDR1 MNHNY and CDR2 SVGAGI (reference sequence). CDR3 sequence: CASSYDETGVASGYTF. In DNA, the CDR3 is TGTGCCAGCAGTTACGACGAGACAGGGGTGGCGAGTGGCTACACCTTC.

This clone occurred a few times. V and J are TRBV5-1 and TRBJ1-4; no reliable D call. The CDR3 is 15 amino acids. Germline V gene data show CDR1 as SGHRS and CDR2 as YFSETQ. Trimming took 0 bases from V and 0 from J, leaving 6 bases between them. The CDR3 here is CASSLEAATNEKLFF. CDR3 nucleotide sequence: TGCGCCAGCAGCTTGGAGGCGGCAACTAATGAAAAACTGTTTTTT.

V gene TRBV4-1 combines with J gene TRBJ2-1, with TRBD1 identical over 8 bases. Germline V lookup: CDR1 MGHRA, CDR2 YSYEKL. V shed 0 bases and J 7 bases; nucleotides not matched to a gene: 5. This CDR3 is built from 15 residues. CDR3 nucleotides: TGCGCCAGCAGCCAAGAGGCAGGGGGCTGGAATGAGCAGTTCTTC. It is translated as CASSQEAGGWNEQFF.

The genes are TRBV7-2 and TRBJ2-5; possibly TRBD2 for D (7 bases). V lost 0 bases, J lost 5 bases, and 16 bases lay in between. The CDR3 runs to 16 residues. Per the germline V gene, CDR1 is SGHTA and CDR2 is FQGNSA. The CDR3 loop is CASSLATGGAGETQYF. The CDR3 DNA reads TGTGCCAGCAGCTTAGCAACGGGGGGCGCGGGTGAGACCCAGTACTTC. Full variable domain (missing parts from reference TRBV7-2 and TRBJ2-5): GAGVSQSPSNKVTEKGKDVELRCDPISGHTALYWYRQSLGQGLEFLIYFQGNSAPDKSGLPSDRFSAERTGGSVSTLTIQRTQQEDSAVYLCASSLATGGAGETQYFGPGTRLLVL.